Below, 13 T cell receptor beta chains from the same sample are listed, as sequenced in a study of blood T cells in healthy people across ages. A second PCR, run for about 7 to 11 cycles, used a sample-barcoded 5' primer plus a J-beta primer mix. TCRdb analysed the 5' RACE reads with MiXCR anew, one entry per CDR3 protein. The data contain a few hundred thousand distinct CDR3 sequences, roughly 27% of them singletons. The sample taken for sequencing was blood. The receptors stem from a woman aged 70-85 years in good health.

In its sample, this clonotype was seen a few times. The V and J genes are TRBV20-1 and TRBJ2-5, with 13 bases lining up with TRBD2. The J call may be in error: the DNA end matches TRBJ2-1 better. Germline values: CDR1 DFQATT, CDR2 SNEGSKA (reference sequence). CDR3 size: 14 residues. The CDR3 spells CSARDGTSGTQQFF. In DNA, the CDR3 is TGCAGTGCTAGAGATGGGACTAGCGGGACCCAGCAGTTCTTC.

This clonotype has more than one count but fewer than ten. The chain employs TRBV7-3 and TRBJ2-3; D unresolved. This CDR3 is 14 amino acids long. Germline-derived CDR1 and CDR2 are SGHTA and FQGTGA. V was pared by 0 bases and J by 8 bases, with 12 bases between. CDR3 region: CASSLTPPAATQYF. The CDR3 DNA reads as TGTGCCAGCAGCTTAACCCCCCCGGCGGCTACGCAGTATTTT.

This clonotype was counted many times. The rearrangement joins TRBV5-1 to TRBJ2-7, with D tentatively TRBD1 or TRBD2 (5 bases each). V dropped 4 bases and J dropped 5 bases, with 16 bases sitting between them. The CDR3 runs to 14 residues. CDR1 and CDR2 (germline): SGHRS, YFSETQ. The CDR3 spells CASSKDTPGHEQYF. In DNA form, the CDR3 reads TGCGCCAGCAGCAAAGACACCCCGGGACACGAGCAGTACTTC.

V usage is TRBV7-2 and J usage is TRBJ1-1; D gene unclear. Germline values: CDR1 SGHTA, CDR2 FQGNSA. CDR3 size: 13 residues. V was cut by 1 base and J by 11 bases, with 14 bases left in between. CDR3 bases: TGTGCCAGCAGCTTAGAGAGTCGGCGCGAGGCTTTCTTT. Amino acid sequence: CASSLESRREAFF.

This clonotype appeared many times. The chain couples TRBV20-1 to TRBJ2-4; D might be TRBD2 (6 bases). The CDR3 totals 14 residues. Between the trimmed V and J ends, which lost 3 bases and 0 bases, there was a span of 9 bases. The germline CDR1 and CDR2 sequences are DFQATT and SNEGSKA (reference sequence). Written as DNA, the CDR3 is TGCAGTGCTAGGCCTAGCGTAGCCAAAAACATTCAGTACTTC. Protein: CSARPSVAKNIQYF.

The V and J genes are TRBV20-1 and TRBJ2-1, with TRBD2 matching over 7 bases. The V gene's germline CDR1 is DFQATT and CDR2 SNEGSKA (reference sequence). The CDR3 is made up of 15 amino acids. Losses at the gene ends were 0 bases for V and 10 bases for J; bases not matched to a gene: 12. The CDR3 loop is CSARDNSPQGGEQFF. For the CDR3, the DNA is TGCAGTGCTAGAGATAATAGCCCCCAGGGAGGGGAGCAGTTCTTC.

On this clonotype itself: One end of the junction does not line up with germline, which may come from a read error. This rearrangement joins TRBV7-7 to TRBJ1-1; 8 bases line up with TRBD1. The germline V gene encodes CDR1 SSHAT and CDR2 FNYEAQ (reference sequence). This CDR3 spans 16 amino acids. The DNA of the CDR3 is TGTGCTAGCAGCCCCGACAGGGGCGCGCGGAACACTGAAGCTTTCTTT. This gives the protein CASSPDRGARNTEAFF. Combining the CDR3 with reference TRBV7-7 and TRBJ1-1 gives the whole variable domain GAGVSQSPRYKVTKRGQDVTLRCDPISSHATLYWYQQALGQGPEFLTYFNYEAQPDKSGLPSDRFSAERPEGSISTLTIQRTEQRDSAMYRCASSPDRGARNTEAFFGQGTRLTVV.

A remark on this clonotype: The junction differs from germline at one of its ends, possibly a read error. The rearrangement uses TRBV5-5 and TRBJ1-4; no clear D gene. The CDR3 extends over 13 amino acids. The germline V gene has CDR1 SGHKS and CDR2 YYEKEE (reference sequence). The CDR3 DNA follows: TGTGCCAGCAGAAGGAGCCTTAATGGAAAACTGTTTTTT. It encodes CASRRSLNGKLFF.

In DNA, the CDR3 is TGTGCCAGCAGCGCCTGGACTAGCGGACCCTACAATGAGCAGTTCTTC. It encodes CASSAWTSGPYNEQFF. V usage is TRBV27 and J usage is TRBJ2-1, with 10 bases fitting TRBD2. The ends lost 6 bases at V and 2 bases at J; junction bases unmatched: 7. CDR1 and CDR2 (germline): MNHEY, SMNVEV (reference sequence). The CDR3 covers 16 residues.

The chain is built from TRBV7-2 and TRBJ2-6; TRBD2 matches 7 bases. The germline V gene has CDR1 SGHTA and CDR2 FQGNSA. CDR3 length: 17 amino acids. The trim removed 5 bases at V and 0 bases at J, leaving 7 bases unmatched. The CDR3 DNA is TGTGCCAGCAGCGGTAGCGGGTGGCTCTCTGGGGCCAACGTCCTGACTTTC. It yields the protein CASSGSGWLSGANVLTF.

The J gene is TRBJ2-1, the V gene TRBV10-3, with D possibly TRBD2 on 6 matching bases. The germline V gene encodes CDR1 ENHRY and CDR2 SYGVKD. V lost 2 bases, J lost 0 bases, and 14 bases lay in between. The CDR3 covers 17 residues. CDR3 sequence: CAISERRDPSSYNEQFF. The CDR3 DNA reads as TGTGCCATCAGTGAGAGGAGGGACCCGAGCTCCTACAATGAGCAGTTCTTC.

The chain links TRBV7-2 to TRBJ1-2, with TRBD1 matching 9 bases. CDR1 is SGHTA, CDR2 FQGNSA, per germline. The CDR3 spans 12 residues. The J segment lost 14 bases and the V segment lost 5 bases, leaving 9 bases of the junction unmatched. The CDR3 protein is CASSRTGTGSTF. CDR3 coding DNA: TGTGCCAGCAGCCGCACCGGGACAGGGTCTACCTTC.

V is TRBV20-1 and J is TRBJ2-1; TRBD1 aligns across 7 bases. Trimming took 0 bases from V and 4 from J; bases not matched to a gene: 3. The CDR3 covers 14 residues. The germline V gene has CDR1 DFQATT and CDR2 SNEGSKA (reference sequence). CDR3 loop: CSARDPTGYNEQFF. The DNA for the CDR3 is TGCAGTGCTAGAGACCCGACAGGGTACAATGAGCAGTTCTTC.